A selection of T cell receptor beta chains follows, all from one sample in a study of T cell clonotyping in hematopoietic cell transplantation. Repertoires were generated with immunoSEQ multiplex PCR, while TCRdb's copy carries only in-frame clones and drops some. The sample consists of fewer than 25,000 clones, around four fifths of them appearing once. Specimen: peripheral blood mononuclear cells. The origin of the receptors is a man in his 60s in good health. Some clones in this sample may be carry-over from other donors' samples. Both conserved end residues are part of each CDR3. Fields, in order: V gene, J gene, D gene, clone size, CDR3 DNA, CDR3 protein. The D gene is left open where the match is weak. Expanded clones are given a class, and other clones once, few, many or no size at all.

TRBV9,TRBJ2-2,TRBD2,.,TGTGCCAGCAGCGTAGGACTAGCTACGAACACCGGGGAGCTGTTTTTT,CASSVGLATNTGELFF
TRBV28,TRBJ1-1,.,.,TGTGCCAGCAGTTTGGGGGGGGCCGCTGAAGCTTTCTTT,CASSLGGAAEAFF
TRBV30,TRBJ2-5,.,.,TGTGCCTGGGCACGACGTCAGCAAGAGACCCAGTACTTC,CAWARRQQETQYF
TRBV11-2,TRBJ2-7,.,few,TGTGCCAGCAGCTCCCTCATCTACGAGCAGTACTTC,CASSSLIYEQYF
TRBV9,TRBJ1-2,.,.,TGTGCCAGCAGCGCCAATCGGGGGGCGCAGGGTGGCTACACCTTC,CASSANRGAQGGYTF
TRBV19,TRBJ2-2,.,.,TGTGCCAGTAGTCCGGGACACGCGAACACCGGGGAGCTGTTTTTT,CASSPGHANTGELFF
TRBV19,TRBJ1-5,TRBD1,.,TGTGCCAGTAGTTCGACAGGGAATCAGCCCCAGCATTTT,CASSSTGNQPQHF
TRBV4-1,TRBJ2-7,TRBD1,.,TGCGCCAGCAGCCAGCTCCGGGACAGTTCCTACGAGCAGTACTTC,CASSQLRDSSYEQYF
TRBV5-6,TRBJ2-7,.,few,TGTGCCAGCAGCTTGCTAACCTACGAGCAGTACTTC,CASSLLTYEQYF
TRBV30,TRBJ2-7,.,.,TGTGCCTGGGGGCAGGGGCCCTACGAGCAGTACTTC,CAWGQGPYEQYF
TRBV30,TRBJ1-2,.,.,TGTGCCTGGAGTGTAACGGATCGGTCCGGAGGGGGCTACACCTTC,CAWSVTDRSGGGYTF
TRBV13,TRBJ1-2,.,.,TGTGCCAGCAGGAACGCTTCAGGGCTTTCATATGGCTACACCTTC,CASRNASGLSYGYTF
TRBV11-3,TRBJ2-7,TRBD1,.,TGTGCCAGCAGCCACGGGACAGGGGAACCCTACGAGCAGTACTTC,CASSHGTGEPYEQYF
TRBV7-2,TRBJ1-1,.,.,TGTGCCAGCAGCTTAATGAAGGACACTGAAGCTTTCTTT,CASSLMKDTEAFF
TRBV29-1,TRBJ1-2,.,.,TGCAGCACCCAGGAAGGCTATGGCTACACCTTC,CSTQEGYGYTF
TRBV19,TRBJ2-7,TRBD1,.,TGTGCCAGTAGTTTCAGACAGGGTGAGGCCTACGAGCAGTACTTC,CASSFRQGEAYEQYF
TRBV10-3,TRBJ2-3,.,.,TGTGCCATCAGTGGGAAACTATCAGATACGCAGTATTTT,CAISGKLSDTQYF
TRBV6-5,TRBJ2-7,.,.,TGTGCCAGCAGGATGTGGACGGGGGCCTCCTACGAGCAGCACTTC,CASRMWTGASYEQHF
TRBV28,TRBJ1-2,TRBD1,.,TGTGCCAGCAGACCGTGGGACAGGGGGCCAACTAACTATGGCTACACCTTC,CASRPWDRGPTNYGYTF
TRBV7-2,TRBJ2-7,.,once,TGTGCCAGCAGCCAAGGGGGAAGGGACTACGAGCAGTACTTC,CASSQGGRDYEQYF
TRBV25-1,TRBJ2-2,.,few,TGTGCCAGCATAGGGGCCGGGGAGCTGTTTTTT,CASIGAGELFF
TRBV21-1,TRBJ1-3,.,.,TGTGCCAGCAACCAAGGCGAAGACAGGGAGCCTGGAAACACCATATATTTT,CASNQGEDREPGNTIYF
TRBV19,TRBJ1-5,.,once,TGTGCCAGCGACCGAGGGCCCGATCAGCCCCAGCATTTT,CASDRGPDQPQHF
TRBV6-1,TRBJ1-1,.,.,TGTGCCAGCAGTAAAGGGGGGATCACTGAAGCTTTCTTT,CASSKGGITEAFF
TRBV7-8,TRBJ1-6,.,.,TGTGCCAGCAGCTTAGAACAATCACCCCTCCACTTT,CASSLEQSPLHF
TRBV5-1,TRBJ1-4,.,.,TGCGCCAGCCGGGACAATAATGAAAAACTGTTTTTT,CASRDNNEKLFF
TRBV5-7,TRBJ1-2,.,.,TGTGCCAGCAACCCGCCTTATTCCTCAATAACTGGTGGCTACACCTTC,CASNPPYSSITGGYTF
TRBV30,TRBJ1-2,.,.,TGTGCCTGGATCCCTAGGACGTATAACTATGGCTACACCTTC,CAWIPRTYNYGYTF
TRBV10-3,TRBJ2-1,.,.,TGTGCCATCAGTGGTCTCGAGGGAATGGAGGCAGGGACAAATGAGCAGTTCTTC,CAISGLEGMEAGTNEQFF
TRBV19,TRBJ2-2,.,.,TGTGCCAGTACCACGACTGCGAACACCGGGGAGCTGTTTTTT,CASTTTANTGELFF
TRBV5-1,TRBJ2-7,.,.,TGCGCCAGCAGCTTCCCCCCGGGGGCCCCCCTCTACGAGCAGTACTTC,CASSFPPGAPLYEQYF
TRBV9,TRBJ2-7,.,few,TGTGCCAGCAGCTTAGCTGGTCACGAGCAGTACTTC,CASSLAGHEQYF
TRBV4-1,TRBJ2-4,.,.,TGCGCCAGCAGCCAAGGGGCTGCGCTAGCCAAAAACATTCAGTACTTC,CASSQGAALAKNIQYF
TRBV6-5,TRBJ1-5,.,.,TGTGCCAGCAGTAGCCGGGGGATGCAGCCCCAGCATTTT,CASSSRGMQPQHF
TRBV19,TRBJ1-4,TRBD1,.,TGTGCCACTTCGACAGGGGCGGTTGAAAAACTGTTTTTT,CATSTGAVEKLFF
TRBV29-1,TRBJ2-7,.,.,TGCAGCGTTGAAATGGGGTCCTACGAGCAGTACTTC,CSVEMGSYEQYF
TRBV6-6,TRBJ1-3,.,.,TGTGCCAGCAGTTATAAGGAACCCTCTGGAAACACCATATATTTT,CASSYKEPSGNTIYF
TRBV11-2,TRBJ2-1,.,few,TGTGCCAGCAGCACGAGGTGGGACCCCCTTGGGGATGAGCAGTTCTTC,CASSTRWDPLGDEQFF
TRBV10-3,TRBJ2-3,.,.,TGTGCCATCAGTGACATCAGATTTTCTAGCACAGATACGCAGTATTTT,CAISDIRFSSTDTQYF
TRBV30,TRBJ1-1,.,.,TGTGCCTGGACGACAGAGAACACTGAAGCTTTCTTT,CAWTTENTEAFF
TRBV5-6,TRBJ2-7,TRBD2,.,TGTGCCAGCAGGGGGAGGAGTCCTACTAGCGGGGAACCCTACGAGCAGTACTTC,CASRGRSPTSGEPYEQYF
TRBV11-3,TRBJ2-2,.,.,TGTGCCAGCAGCTTAGTGGGGGGGGCGTGGGGCACCGGGGAGCTGTTTTTT,CASSLVGGAWGTGELFF
TRBV7-2,TRBJ1-2,.,.,TGTGCCAGCAGCTTCAGGGCGCTCTATGGCTACACCTTC,CASSFRALYGYTF
TRBV30,TRBJ2-7,.,.,TGTGCCTGGAGTATCTCATTGGGTTACGAGCAGTACTTC,CAWSISLGYEQYF
TRBV19,TRBJ1-5,TRBD1,.,TGTGCCAGTAGTATCCGACAGGGGATAAATCAGCCCCAGCATTTT,CASSIRQGINQPQHF
TRBV5-4,TRBJ2-1,.,.,TGTGCCAGCAGCCCCAAGCAGAAGGGACCCTACAATGAGCAGTTCTTC,CASSPKQKGPYNEQFF